Listed below are T cell receptor beta chains from one sample, sequenced in a study of patients and donors after allogeneic stem cell transplantation. Using its own MiXCR run on the RT-PCR reads, TCRdb lists one record per CDR3 protein. Altogether 200,000 to 250,000 distinct CDR3 sequences are present, roughly two fifths being singletons, with the ten largest covering 11%. Sequenced material: blood, either unsorted or a sorted T cell fraction (not recorded which). The receptors originated from a human donor who was either an allogeneic HSCT recipient or a stem cell or donor lymphocyte infusion donor (not recorded which). It is not recorded whose cells these are; they may come from a transplant donor. Each CDR3 is given with its conserved first and last residue. A D gene is named only where the DNA matches it firmly. Expanded clones get a size class; other rows say once, few or many, or leave the size out.

cdr3_aa: CASSFSGSGGYTF; cdr3_nt: TGTGCCAGCAGCTTTTCAGGGTCCGGTGGCTACACCTTC; j_call: TRBJ1-2; d_call: NA; v_call: TRBV7-9; clone_size: NA
cdr3_aa: CASTFLTGGQPQHF; cdr3_nt: TGTGCCAGTACCTTCCTGACAGGCGGTCAGCCCCAGCATTTT; j_call: TRBJ1-5; d_call: NA; v_call: TRBV19; clone_size: once
cdr3_aa: CASSEGDSSYNSPLHF; cdr3_nt: TGTGCCAGCAGTGAAGGTGATAGCTCCTATAATTCACCCCTCCACTTT; j_call: TRBJ1-6; d_call: NA; v_call: TRBV2; clone_size: NA
cdr3_aa: CASSLPLSGGSTFTDTQYF; cdr3_nt: TGCGCCAGCAGCTTACCCCTGAGCGGGGGGTCAACCTTCACAGATACGCAGTATTTT; j_call: TRBJ2-3; d_call: TRBD2; v_call: TRBV5-1; clone_size: NA
cdr3_aa: CAISDGILGGYTF; cdr3_nt: TGTGCCATCAGTGATGGCATCTTAGGGGGCTACACCTTC; j_call: TRBJ1-2; d_call: NA; v_call: TRBV10-3; clone_size: NA
cdr3_aa: CASSKTVASTDTQYF; cdr3_nt: TGTGCCAGCAGTAAGACAGTAGCTAGCACAGATACGCAGTATTTT; j_call: TRBJ2-3; d_call: NA; v_call: TRBV7-9; clone_size: NA
cdr3_aa: CASSVQGLEQYF; cdr3_nt: TGTGCCAGCAGTGTACAGGGATTGGAGCAGTACTTC; j_call: TRBJ2-7; d_call: NA; v_call: TRBV27; clone_size: NA
cdr3_aa: CASSLGWADTNEKLFF; cdr3_nt: TGTGCCAGCAGTTTAGGGTGGGCGGATACTAATGAAAAACTGTTTTTT; j_call: TRBJ1-4; d_call: NA; v_call: TRBV12-3/TRBV12-4; clone_size: NA
cdr3_aa: CASSEGIRGSEAFF; cdr3_nt: TGTGCCAGCAGTGAAGGTATCAGGGGAAGTGAAGCTTTCTTT; j_call: TRBJ1-1; d_call: NA; v_call: TRBV2; clone_size: NA
cdr3_aa: CSVEEGTVSRPDTQYF; cdr3_nt: TGCAGCGTTGAAGAAGGGACAGTCAGCCGGCCGGATACGCAGTATTTT; j_call: TRBJ2-3; d_call: TRBD1; v_call: TRBV29-1; clone_size: few
cdr3_aa: CASSVEGRKEKLFF; cdr3_nt: TGTGCCAGCAGCGTTGAGGGAAGGAAAGAAAAACTGTTTTTT; j_call: TRBJ1-4; d_call: NA; v_call: TRBV9; clone_size: few
cdr3_aa: CSVERGGSGDEQFF; cdr3_nt: TGCAGCGTTGAAAGGGGGGGAAGCGGGGATGAGCAGTTCTTC; j_call: TRBJ2-1; d_call: NA; v_call: TRBV29-1; clone_size: NA
cdr3_aa: CAWIAGTGYTGELFF; cdr3_nt: TGTGCCTGGATCGCCGGGACAGGGTACACCGGGGAGCTGTTTTTT; j_call: TRBJ2-2; d_call: TRBD1; v_call: TRBV30; clone_size: NA
cdr3_aa: CATSRGGSNQPQHF; cdr3_nt: TGTGCCACCAGCAGGGGTGGGAGCAATCAGCCCCAGCATTTT; j_call: TRBJ1-5; d_call: NA; v_call: TRBV15; clone_size: many
cdr3_aa: CAGEKPGGNQPQHF; cdr3_nt: TGTGCCGGAGAAAAACCAGGGGGAAACCAGCCCCAGCATTTT; j_call: TRBJ1-5; d_call: TRBD1; v_call: TRBV30; clone_size: few
cdr3_aa: CASSASAATNEKLFF; cdr3_nt: TGTGCCAGCAGTGCCTCAGCTGCAACTAATGAAAAACTGTTTTTT; j_call: TRBJ1-4; d_call: NA; v_call: TRBV25-1; clone_size: NA
cdr3_aa: CASGLRGGNSPLHF; cdr3_nt: TGTGCCAGCGGGCTCAGGGGGGGAAATTCACCCCTCCACTTT; j_call: TRBJ1-6; d_call: TRBD1; v_call: TRBV12-3/TRBV12-4; clone_size: NA
cdr3_aa: CSARVGLALDTQYF; cdr3_nt: TGCAGTGCTAGAGTGGGGCTAGCCCTAGATACGCAGTATTTT; j_call: TRBJ2-3; d_call: NA; v_call: TRBV20-1; clone_size: many
cdr3_aa: CASRAINDYGYTF; cdr3_nt: TGTGCCAGCCGTGCGATTAACGACTATGGCTACACCTTC; j_call: TRBJ1-2; d_call: NA; v_call: TRBV28; clone_size: many
cdr3_aa: CATESGGGNNQPQHF; cdr3_nt: TGTGCCACCGAATCCGGGGGAGGGAATAATCAGCCCCAGCATTTT; j_call: TRBJ1-5; d_call: NA; v_call: TRBV19; clone_size: NA
cdr3_aa: CASSQWAGVGGNTIYF; cdr3_nt: TGCGCCAGCAGCCAATGGGCAGGGGTAGGAGGAAACACCATATATTTT; j_call: TRBJ1-3; d_call: NA; v_call: TRBV4-3; clone_size: few
cdr3_aa: CATSDPQRGVWNEQFF; cdr3_nt: TGTGCCACCAGTGACCCTCAGCGGGGGGTTTGGAATGAGCAGTTCTTC; j_call: TRBJ2-1; d_call: TRBD2; v_call: TRBV24-1; clone_size: NA
cdr3_aa: CASSYYGQGAHYGYTF; cdr3_nt: TGTGCCAGCAGTTACTACGGACAGGGGGCCCACTATGGCTACACCTTC; j_call: TRBJ1-2; d_call: TRBD1; v_call: TRBV6-5; clone_size: few
cdr3_aa: CASSLMTGTIYNEQFF; cdr3_nt: TGTGCCAGCAGCTTAATGACAGGGACGATCTACAATGAGCAGTTCTTC; j_call: TRBJ2-1; d_call: TRBD1; v_call: TRBV11-2; clone_size: NA
cdr3_aa: CSARATELAQPQHF; cdr3_nt: TGCAGTGCTAGAGCCACCGAGCTCGCACAGCCCCAGCATTTT; j_call: TRBJ1-5; d_call: NA; v_call: TRBV20-1; clone_size: few
cdr3_aa: CSAEGGITEAFF; cdr3_nt: TGCAGTGCTGAAGGGGGGATCACTGAAGCTTTCTTT; j_call: TRBJ1-1; d_call: NA; v_call: TRBV20-1; clone_size: few
cdr3_aa: CATSGQHNEQFF; cdr3_nt: TGTGCCACTTCGGGACAGCACAATGAGCAGTTCTTC; j_call: TRBJ2-1; d_call: TRBD1; v_call: TRBV24-1; clone_size: few
cdr3_aa: CASISGGSPLHF; cdr3_nt: TGTGCCAGCATCTCCGGGGGTTCACCCCTCCACTTT; j_call: TRBJ1-6; d_call: NA; v_call: TRBV28; clone_size: few
cdr3_aa: CASSLVGVVSEKLFF; cdr3_nt: TGTGCCAGCAGCTTAGTCGGGGTAGTGAGTGAAAAACTGTTTTTT; j_call: TRBJ1-4; d_call: NA; v_call: TRBV7-8; clone_size: once
cdr3_aa: CASSPGLVVYNEQFF; cdr3_nt: TGCGCCAGCAGCCCGGGACTAGTGGTGTACAATGAGCAGTTCTTC; j_call: TRBJ2-1; d_call: TRBD2; v_call: TRBV4-1; clone_size: NA
cdr3_aa: CSASPDGGGPTDTQYF; cdr3_nt: TGCAGTGCTAGCCCGGATGGGGGGGGACCCACAGATACGCAGTATTTT; j_call: TRBJ2-3; d_call: TRBD2; v_call: TRBV20-1; clone_size: NA
cdr3_aa: CASSPPEKTQYF; cdr3_nt: TGTGCCAGCAGCCCCCCCGAGAAGACCCAGTACTTC; j_call: TRBJ2-5; d_call: NA; v_call: TRBV11-2; clone_size: NA
cdr3_aa: CASSLTYSNQPQHF; cdr3_nt: TGTGCCAGCAGTCTAACGTATAGCAATCAGCCCCAGCATTTT; j_call: TRBJ1-5; d_call: NA; v_call: TRBV28; clone_size: many
cdr3_aa: CASSYDSYEQYF; cdr3_nt: TGTGCCAGCAGTTACGATTCATACGAGCAGTACTTC; j_call: TRBJ2-7; d_call: NA; v_call: TRBV28; clone_size: NA
cdr3_aa: CASSPLVGGRHEQYF; cdr3_nt: TGTGCCAGCAGTCCCCTCGTGGGGGGAAGGCACGAGCAGTACTTC; j_call: TRBJ2-7; d_call: NA; v_call: TRBV12-3/TRBV12-4; clone_size: once
cdr3_aa: CASSRNAGPPYEQYF; cdr3_nt: TGTGCCAGCAGTCGTAATGCTGGACCACCCTACGAGCAGTACTTC; j_call: TRBJ2-7; d_call: NA; v_call: TRBV13; clone_size: NA
cdr3_aa: CASSPGQGASGANVLTF; cdr3_nt: TGTGCCAGCAGTCCAGGACAGGGGGCCTCTGGGGCCAACGTCCTGACTTTC; j_call: TRBJ2-6; d_call: TRBD1; v_call: TRBV28; clone_size: NA
cdr3_aa: CSVEDGHNSFGYEQFF; cdr3_nt: TGCAGCGTTGAAGACGGCCACAACTCCTTCGGATACGAGCAGTTCTTC; j_call: TRBJ2-1; d_call: NA; v_call: TRBV29-1; clone_size: NA
cdr3_aa: CASRVGHYTEAFF; cdr3_nt: TGTGCCAGCAGGGTGGGACATTACACTGAAGCTTTCTTT; j_call: TRBJ1-1; d_call: NA; v_call: TRBV28; clone_size: NA
cdr3_aa: CASSQVPPGLAEQETQYF; cdr3_nt: TGCGCCAGCAGCCAAGTACCCCCGGGACTAGCGGAACAAGAGACCCAGTACTTC; j_call: TRBJ2-5; d_call: TRBD2; v_call: TRBV4-1; clone_size: NA
cdr3_aa: CASSFGVRNTEAFF; cdr3_nt: TGTGCCAGCAGTTTCGGGGTTCGGAACACTGAAGCTTTCTTT; j_call: TRBJ1-1; d_call: NA; v_call: TRBV12-3/TRBV12-4; clone_size: few
cdr3_aa: CAWSEQALWGNQPQHF; cdr3_nt: TGTGCCTGGAGTGAACAGGCCCTTTGGGGCAATCAGCCCCAGCATTTT; j_call: TRBJ1-5; d_call: NA; v_call: TRBV30; clone_size: few
cdr3_aa: CASSPGTGYNSPLHF; cdr3_nt: TGTGCCAGCTCACCGGGGACAGGGTATAATTCACCCCTCCACTTT; j_call: TRBJ1-6; d_call: TRBD1; v_call: TRBV18; clone_size: NA
cdr3_aa: CASSRTGMNTEAFF; cdr3_nt: TGTGCCAGCAGCAGGACAGGAATGAACACTGAAGCTTTCTTT; j_call: TRBJ1-1; d_call: TRBD1; v_call: TRBV7-2; clone_size: NA
cdr3_aa: CAWSGRGDWPNQPQHF; cdr3_nt: TGTGCCTGGAGTGGCCGTGGGGACTGGCCGAATCAGCCCCAGCATTTT; j_call: TRBJ1-5; d_call: NA; v_call: TRBV30; clone_size: NA
cdr3_aa: CASSSYREGTEAFF; cdr3_nt: TGTGCCAGCAGTTCCTACAGGGAGGGCACTGAAGCTTTCTTT; j_call: TRBJ1-1; d_call: NA; v_call: TRBV28; clone_size: few
cdr3_aa: CASSQSLDLGYGYTF; cdr3_nt: TGTGCCAGCAGCCAGTCCCTGGACCTAGGGTATGGCTACACCTTC; j_call: TRBJ1-2; d_call: NA; v_call: TRBV3-1; clone_size: NA
cdr3_aa: CSARTLGGDYSYNEQFF; cdr3_nt: TGCAGTGCTAGGACCTTGGGGGGGGACTACTCCTACAATGAGCAGTTCTTC; j_call: TRBJ2-1; d_call: TRBD2; v_call: TRBV20-1; clone_size: NA
cdr3_aa: CASSVGHPLNYGYTF; cdr3_nt: TGTGCCAGCAGCGTAGGGCACCCCCTAAACTATGGCTACACCTTC; j_call: TRBJ1-2; d_call: NA; v_call: TRBV9; clone_size: NA
cdr3_aa: CATSRSDAVNTEAFF; cdr3_nt: TGTGCCACCAGCAGATCGGACGCTGTGAACACTGAAGCTTTCTTT; j_call: TRBJ1-1; d_call: NA; v_call: TRBV15; clone_size: NA
cdr3_aa: CASSPRVLPTEQYF; cdr3_nt: TGCGCCAGCAGCCCCCGGGTTTTGCCCACCGAGCAGTACTTC; j_call: TRBJ2-7; d_call: NA; v_call: TRBV4-1; clone_size: NA
cdr3_aa: CASSQDGAGPNTEAFF; cdr3_nt: TGCGCCAGCAGCCAAGATGGGGCAGGGCCGAACACTGAAGCTTTCTTT; j_call: TRBJ1-1; d_call: NA; v_call: TRBV4-3; clone_size: many
cdr3_aa: CSARLLGDYGYTF; cdr3_nt: TGCAGTGCTAGATTACTGGGGGACTATGGCTACACCTTC; j_call: TRBJ1-2; d_call: NA; v_call: TRBV20-1; clone_size: NA
cdr3_aa: CASSRGTVIYEQYF; cdr3_nt: TGTGCCAGCAGCCGCGGGACAGTTATTTACGAGCAGTACTTC; j_call: TRBJ2-7; d_call: NA; v_call: TRBV6-2/TRBV6-3; clone_size: NA
cdr3_aa: CASSHRDGYQETQYF; cdr3_nt: TGTGCCAGCAGCCACCGGGACGGTTACCAAGAGACCCAGTACTTC; j_call: TRBJ2-5; d_call: NA; v_call: TRBV7-8; clone_size: NA
cdr3_aa: CASSGQGQGTGELFF; cdr3_nt: TGTGCCAGCAGTGGGCAGGGGCAGGGCACCGGGGAGCTGTTTTTT; j_call: TRBJ2-2; d_call: NA; v_call: TRBV12-3/TRBV12-4; clone_size: NA
cdr3_aa: CASRPNSGTGAGYTF; cdr3_nt: TGTGCCAGCAGGCCCAATTCCGGGACAGGGGCTGGCTACACCTTC; j_call: TRBJ1-2; d_call: TRBD1; v_call: TRBV12-3/TRBV12-4; clone_size: NA
cdr3_aa: CASSLERSQPQHF; cdr3_nt: TGTGCCAGCAGCTTAGAACGGAGCCAGCCCCAGCATTTT; j_call: TRBJ1-5; d_call: NA; v_call: TRBV7-2; clone_size: few
cdr3_aa: CASSPQRRETQYF; cdr3_nt: TGTGCCAGCAGCCCACAGCGGCGGGAGACCCAGTACTTC; j_call: TRBJ2-5; d_call: NA; v_call: TRBV12-3/TRBV12-4; clone_size: few
cdr3_aa: CAISAGSYEQYF; cdr3_nt: TGTGCCATCAGTGCGGGGTCCTACGAGCAGTACTTC; j_call: TRBJ2-7; d_call: NA; v_call: TRBV10-3; clone_size: NA